This TCR beta chain was identified during a study of OX40 agonist ivuxolimab in advanced cancers. As for the study in general: At 0.01 to 10 mg/kg, ivuxolimab was administered intravenously to patients every 2 weeks. Study-wide results and caveats: Determination of antigen specificity was not performed for the expanded peripheral T cells.

Anyone with autoimmune disease history or systemic immunosuppression was excluded. On this clone: Its target is unknown.

Profiled with immunoSEQ multiplex PCR; TCRdb holds only in-frame clones, not every one. Of some 80,000 clones in the sample, roughly 91% were seen once. In germline, CDR1 is MNHNY, CDR2 SVGAGI (reference sequence). V was pared by 10 bases and J by 10 bases, with 8 bases of the junction left unmatched. CDR3 length: 13 residues. The V call is TRBV6-6, the J call TRBJ1-6; 9 nucleotides line up with TRBD1. This clonotype originated in an adult with an advanced solid tumor such as melanoma, head and neck, liver or kidney cancer. The starting material was CD4+ or CD8+ T cells sorted from blood, obtained in a trial of the OX40 agonist ivuxolimab. The chain's CDR3 is CATLTGGKSPLHF. The DNA of the CDR3 is TGTGCCACCCTGACAGGGGGGAAATCACCCCTCCACTTT.